This entry is about one T cell receptor beta chain. V was pared by 5 bases and J by 0 bases, with 19 bases between. Germline V gene data show CDR1 as LNHDA and CDR2 as SQIVND (reference sequence). The CDR3 consists of 17 residues. The entry originates in a study of T cell changes during pregnancy in multiple sclerosis. Assay: immunoSEQ multiplex PCR; the TCRdb copy retains only in-frame clones and omits some. The table lists just over 35,000 clones, 93% of them singletons. The receptor was isolated from a female donor with multiple sclerosis, enrolled in a pregnancy study. Sequenced here: CD4+ T cells from peripheral blood mononuclear cells, sampled in the first trimester of pregnancy. J is TRBJ1-1 and V is TRBV19; possible D gene TRBD1, 5 bases. CDR3 in amino acids: CASSVEGHLLMNTEAFF. Here the CDR3 DNA reads TGTGCCAGTAGTGTTGAAGGACACCTTTTAATGAACACTGAAGCTTTCTTT. Full variable domain (rest looked up from reference TRBV19 and TRBJ1-1): DGGITQSPKYLFRKEGQNVTLSCEQNLNHDAMYWYRQDPGQGLRLIYYSQIVNDFQKGDIAEGYSVSREKKESFPLTVTSAQKNPTAFYLCASSVEGHLLMNTEAFFGQGTRLTVV.